This record covers a single T cell receptor beta chain. No cognate antigen has been identified for it. No much larger clone exists at a distance of one base, and base qualities are not known. This sample stems from a study of T cell changes during pregnancy in multiple sclerosis (dated by TCRdb to the late 2010s). Some background on the complete study: In women with multiple sclerosis, the researchers looked at how the T cell repertoire shifted as pregnancy progressed.

In the germline V gene, CDR1 corresponds to MNHNS and CDR2 to SASEGT. Compared with germline, V lacks 2 bases and J lacks 6 bases; bases without a gene match: 4. Counted from cysteine to phenylalanine, this CDR3 has 15 amino acids. Only the CDR3 part of the read is kept: 45 bases, read in frame from the first base. The method behind the library was the immunoSEQ multiplex PCR assay. TCRdb carries this immuneACCESS record with in-frame sequences only. Its versions omit some clonotypes, under half of them owing to an unresolved V gene in the studies checked, with the rest unexplained. The sample contains fewer than 45,000 clones, 90% of them found a single time. The biggest ten clones account for over 5% of the sample.

The sequence links TRBV6-1 to TRBJ2-3; TRBD2 agrees with 11 junctional bases. The receptor was derived from a female donor in good health, enrolled as a control in a pregnancy study. Source: peripheral blood, taken in the third trimester of pregnancy. The nucleotide sequence reads as follows: TGTGCCAGCAGTGAAACTAGCGGGGGCCAGGATACGCAGTATTTT. This encodes CASSETSGGQDTQYF.